This TCR beta chain stems from a study of PD-1 blockade in classical Hodgkin lymphoma. Relapses following autologous stem cell transplantation were seen in all patients, with brentuximab vedotin exposure varying. Trimming at V came to 4 bases and at J to 2 bases, leaving 3 bases not matched to a gene. The CDR3 sequence is 14 residues long. Germline V gene sequence: CDR1 SGHVS, CDR2 FNYEAQ. Study results and limitations: CD4+ but not CD8+ TCR diversity rose significantly by C4D1. Excluded were patients who started nivolumab under 1 year after ASCT, a group that had lower diversity. Similar baseline diversity was found in complete responders and newly diagnosed patients. Lower baseline TCR diversity was reported for newly diagnosed patients than for healthy donors.

TCRdb's table, derived via immunoSEQ multiplex PCR, lists solely in-frame clones and lacks some. The sample records roughly 13,000 clones, 75% to 90% being singletons. Comment on this clone: Antigen specificity is unknown.

This sequence was found in a human donor with classical Hodgkin lymphoma. The sequenced sample was peripheral blood mononuclear cells (PBMCs), obtained at baseline. This sequence joins TRBV7-6 and TRBJ2-7, with 9 bases matching TRBD1. The CDR3 DNA sequence: TGTGCCAGCAGCTGGGGGACAGGGACCTACGAGCAGTACTTC. Encoded protein: CASSWGTGTYEQYF.